A selection of T cell receptor beta chains follows, all from one sample in a study of T cell responses to AZD1222 COVID-19 vaccine. Clones were read by immunoSEQ multiplex PCR, and TCRdb kept only the in-frame ones, dropping some. The sample lists under 150,000 clones; roughly 87% were seen once. The sequencing here drew on peripheral blood, taken 28 days after the second AZD1222 dose. Receptor source: an adult who received the AZD1222 COVID-19 vaccine. CDR3s include the opening cysteine and the closing phenylalanine or tryptophan. Each record gives: J gene, clone size, D gene, V gene, CDR3 DNA, CDR3 protein. A D gene is named only where the DNA matches it firmly. Expanded clones get a size class; other rows say once, few or many, or leave the size out.

>TRBJ1-1|-|-|TRBV30
TGTGCCTGGGCTCGGGCAGGGGAATGGGGCACTGAAGCTTTCTTT
CAWARAGEWGTEAFF
>TRBJ2-7|-|-|TRBV5-1
TGCGCCAACCCGGGACCTCCTTACGAGCAGTACTTC
CANPGPPYEQYF
>TRBJ1-2|-|-|TRBV28
TGTGCCAGCAGTTACCGTACCCGGGCTGGCTACACCTTC
CASSYRTRAGYTF
>TRBJ2-1|-|TRBD1|TRBV7-7
TGTGCCAGCAGCTTTGGGACAGCACTATACAATGAGCAGTTCTTC
CASSFGTALYNEQFF
>TRBJ1-5|-|-|TRBV6-5
TGTGCCAGCAGTTACGATCTGTATCAGCCCCAGCATTTT
CASSYDLYQPQHF
>TRBJ1-2|few|-|TRBV20-1
TGCAGTGCTCGGGACGGGTATGGCTACACCTTC
CSARDGYGYTF
>TRBJ1-2|once|-|TRBV9
TGTGCCAGCAGCCCTACTAGGGGGTCTGGTGGCTACACCTTC
CASSPTRGSGGYTF
>TRBJ1-5|-|-|TRBV19
TGTGCCAGTAGCGGCTTGGGGGTAAGGGTGAGCAATCAGCCCCAGCATTTT
CASSGLGVRVSNQPQHF
>TRBJ1-4|once|-|TRBV4-3
TGCGCCAGCAGCCAAGAATGGGGCAATCATGAAAAACTGTTTTTT
CASSQEWGNHEKLFF
>TRBJ1-3|-|-|TRBV3-1/TRBV3-2
TGTGCCAGCAGCCGGGGGGGGCGGAGCTCTGGAAACACCATATATTTT
CASSRGGRSSGNTIYF
>TRBJ1-4|-|-|TRBV24-1
TGTGCCACCAGTGATACAGGGATGGGTCCTAATGAAAAACTGTTTTTT
CATSDTGMGPNEKLFF
>TRBJ2-5|-|TRBD2|TRBV5-5
TGTGCCAGCAGTTCCCGGGGGGGCGGGCCCCAGTACTTC
CASSSRGGGPQYF
>TRBJ2-1|-|-|TRBV30
TGTGCCTGGAGTGCCAGGGACAATGAGCAGTTCTTC
CAWSARDNEQFF
>TRBJ2-1|-|-|TRBV5-6
TGTGCCAGCGGCTCGAGCTACAATGAGCAGTTCTTC
CASGSSYNEQFF
>TRBJ2-1|-|-|TRBV5-4
TGTGCCAGCAGCTTGGCAGGGTCTGATGAGCAGTTCTTC
CASSLAGSDEQFF
>TRBJ2-7|-|TRBD1|TRBV25-1
TGTGCCAGCAGTGATCCCTTCGGACAGGGGGCGACTGAGCAGTACTTC
CASSDPFGQGATEQYF
>TRBJ2-3|-|TRBD2|TRBV9
TGTGCCAGCAGCCCCCGGACTAGCGGGGGGGATAGCACAGATACGCAGTATTTT
CASSPRTSGGDSTDTQYF
>TRBJ1-1|-|-|TRBV5-1
TGCGCCAGCAGCTTGGAACACATGAACACTGAAGCTTTCTTT
CASSLEHMNTEAFF
>TRBJ1-1|-|TRBD1|TRBV7-2
TGTGCCAGCAGCTCACCTGACAGGGGTATAACTGAAGCTTTCTTT
CASSSPDRGITEAFF
>TRBJ2-2|-|TRBD1|TRBV4-1
TGCGCCAGCAGCCAAGAGGGACAGGGTGTCGCCGGGGAGCTGTTTTTT
CASSQEGQGVAGELFF
>TRBJ2-3|-|TRBD2|TRBV6-5
TGTGCCAGCAGAGCCGGGACTAGCAGAACAGATACGCAGTATTTT
CASRAGTSRTDTQYF
>TRBJ2-5|-|TRBD2|TRBV7-9
TGTGCCAGCAGTATTTGGACTAGCGGGGTCCAAGAGACCCAGTACTTC
CASSIWTSGVQETQYF
>TRBJ1-5|-|-|TRBV19
TGTGCCAGTAGTATAGCCAGGGGCAGCAATCAGCCCCAGCATTTT
CASSIARGSNQPQHF
>TRBJ1-5|-|-|TRBV6-2/TRBV6-3
TGTGCCAGCAGTAGACTATATAGCAATCAGCCCCAGCATTTT
CASSRLYSNQPQHF
>TRBJ2-5|-|TRBD1|TRBV11-3
TGTGCCAGCCAGGGGGCTTTCCAAGAGACCCAGTACTTC
CASQGAFQETQYF
>TRBJ2-2|-|-|TRBV5-4
TGTGCCAGCAGCTTGTGGGGCAGGGTAGGCGGGGAGCTGTTTTTT
CASSLWGRVGGELFF
>TRBJ1-5|-|-|TRBV5-4
TGTGCCAGCACCCCTGGCCCCGACAGCAATCAGCCCCAGCATTTT
CASTPGPDSNQPQHF
>TRBJ2-7|-|TRBD2|TRBV5-4
TGTGCCAGCAGCACGGGGGGGTCCTCCTACGAGCAGTACTTC
CASSTGGSSYEQYF
>TRBJ1-1|-|-|TRBV2
TGTGCCTCCAAACGGGACGCCGTCGTTGAAGCTTTCTTT
CASKRDAVVEAFF